The 3 T cell receptor beta chains reported below all come from one sample, sequenced in a study of blood T cell repertoires in COVID-19. Produced via immunoSEQ multiplex PCR; TCRdb's table is partial and in-frame only. The data show 200,000 to 250,000 clones, around 88% seen once. Sequenced: peripheral blood. The receptors were sampled from a man between 18 and 29 years old with active or convalescent COVID-19.

The rearrangement links TRBV2 to TRBJ1-1; perhaps TRBD1 as D (5 bases). Trimming took 11 bases from V and 0 from J, leaving 13 bases between them. The CDR3 is made up of 13 amino acids. Per germline, CDR1 SNHLY and CDR2 FYNNEI. The DNA of the CDR3 is TGTGCCGGCCGCAGGGAGGTGAACACTGAAGCTTTCTTT. This translates into CAGRREVNTEAFF.

The CDR3 bases are TGTGCCAGCAGGGGGGCAGGGACGAAGAACGAGCAGTACTTC. The encoded protein is CASRGAGTKNEQYF. This chain connects TRBV21-1 to TRBJ2-7; whether TRBD1, the table's D call, matches the DNA was not checked. TRBV21-1 is a documented pseudogene. This CDR3 region has 14 residues.

This chain uses TRBV5-8 with TRBJ1-2, with TRBD1 matching 9 bases. Germline V gene sequence: CDR1 SGHTS, CDR2 YDEGEE. V dropped 4 bases and J dropped 8; count of bases not matched to a gene: 3. The CDR3 has 12 amino acids. Written as DNA, the CDR3 is TGTGCCAGCAGCCCCGGGACAGGGGGCTACACCTTC. Translation gives CASSPGTGGYTF.